The 17 T cell receptor beta chains below all came from one sample that was sequenced in a study of blood T cell repertoires in COVID-19. The repertoire was sequenced with immunoSEQ multiplex PCR; TCRdb's copy has only in-frame clones and lacks some. The table has roughly 100,000 clones, roughly 79% seen once. Sequencing used peripheral blood. The receptors shown here come from a woman between 65 and 79 years old with acute or convalescent COVID-19.

J is TRBJ2-1 and V is TRBV30; TRBD1 aligns across 7 bases. Germline V gene data show CDR1 as GTSNPN and CDR2 as SVGIG (reference sequence). After removal of 4 bases from V and 2 bases from J, the junction contained 5 bases not matched to a gene. The CDR3 covers 14 residues. The CDR3 here is CAWTEGAPYNEQFF. The CDR3 bases are TGTGCCTGGACAGAGGGGGCCCCCTACAATGAGCAGTTCTTC.

This clone occurred a few times. This sequence joins TRBV19 and TRBJ1-2, with unresolved D. CDR1 is LNHDA and CDR2 is SQIVND in the germline V gene (reference sequence). The CDR3 has 12 residues. Between the trimmed V and J ends, which lost 3 bases and 10 bases, there was a span of 12 bases. CDR3 in amino acids: CASSMGDAHYTF. The CDR3 bases are TGTGCCAGTAGTATGGGCGACGCCCACTACACCTTC.

The chain uses TRBV10-3 and TRBJ1-1; no definite D call. Germline V gene sequence: CDR1 ENHRY, CDR2 SYGVKD. Trimming removed 7 bases at V and 1 base at J, with 10 bases between. The CDR3 is made up of 13 amino acids. In DNA, the CDR3 is TGTGCCATCAATCAGAGGCAGAACACTGAAGCTTTCTTT. It encodes CAINQRQNTEAFF.

The chain joins TRBV6-2 or TRBV6-3 to TRBJ2-7, with 10 bases identical to TRBD2. There are 15 residues in the CDR3. Unmatched junction bases numbered 6, after V lost 1 base and J lost 6 bases. From germline, CDR1 is MNHEY and CDR2 SVGEGT. Here the CDR3 reads CASSYFERGGREQYF. Written as DNA, the CDR3 is TGTGCCAGCAGTTACTTCGAGCGGGGGGGCCGCGAGCAGTACTTC.

This rearrangement joins TRBV11-3 to TRBJ2-7, with 7 bases that match TRBD2. Germline V lookup: CDR1 SGHNT, CDR2 YENEEA. The V and J ends lost 1 base and 3 bases, in that order; junction bases with no gene match: 3. The CDR3 consists of 14 residues. The CDR3 loop is CASSLGGSNYEQYF. CDR3 sequence (DNA): TGTGCCAGCAGCTTAGGCGGGAGCAACTACGAGCAGTACTTC.

CDR3 amino acids: CASSSGQGASETQYF. The CDR3 DNA reads as TGTGCCAGCAGCTCGGGACAGGGGGCATCGGAGACCCAGTACTTC. J is TRBJ2-5 and V is TRBV5-4, with TRBD1 identical over 12 bases. With 3 bases clipped from V and 5 bases from J, the junction kept 5 bases outside the gene matches. This CDR3 comprises 15 residues. From germline, CDR1 is SGHNT and CDR2 YYREEE (reference sequence).

The sample holds one count of this clone. The chain couples TRBV18 to TRBJ2-1; weak D call: TRBD2 (5 bases). The CDR3 is 16 residues long. V lost 0 bases, J lost 1 base, and 10 bases lay in between. Germline V gene data show CDR1 as KGHSH and CDR2 as LQKENI. The CDR3: CASSPPRDGSYNEQFF. For the CDR3, the DNA is TGTGCCAGCTCACCACCACGGGATGGGTCCTACAATGAGCAGTTCTTC.

This clone has just one count. This rearrangement joins TRBV6-5 to TRBJ1-1; 8 bases align to TRBD1. Trimming took 6 bases from V and 4 from J; bases not matched to a gene: 7. The V gene's germline CDR1 is MNHEY and CDR2 SVGAGI. The CDR3 consists of 14 residues. The CDR3 DNA reads TGTGCCAGCAGGACAACAGGGGGAAGCACTGAAGCTTTCTTT. As protein: CASRTTGGSTEAFF.

V is TRBV29-1 and J is TRBJ2-1; D is perhaps TRBD1 (5 bases). CDR1 and CDR2 (germline): SQVTM, ANQGSEA. V was trimmed by 7 bases and J by 0 bases, leaving 10 bases between them. The CDR3 length is 13 residues. The CDR3 is CSGRQGSYNEQFF. The CDR3 region has the DNA TGCAGCGGCCGGCAGGGCTCCTACAATGAGCAGTTCTTC.

The rearrangement uses TRBV27 and TRBJ1-2; 9 bases agree with TRBD1. CDR1 is MNHEY and CDR2 is SMNVEV in the germline V gene (reference sequence). The CDR3 is 18 amino acids. The V segment lost 5 bases and the J segment 9 bases; nucleotides outside the gene matches: 22. The CDR3 reads CASSLLASGQGTLDSYTF. The CDR3 nucleotides read TGTGCCAGCAGTCTCCTAGCGTCTGGACAGGGGACTTTAGATAGCTACACCTTC.

The chain employs TRBV19 and TRBJ1-1; possibly TRBD1 for D (5 bases). The CDR3 extends over 13 amino acids. CDR1 is LNHDA, CDR2 SQIVND, per germline (reference sequence). The V and J ends lost 1 base and 7 bases respectively, with 10 bases between them. The CDR3 bases are TGTGCCAGTAGTATAGGGGGCAGCGATGAAGCTTTCTTT. This sequence encodes CASSIGGSDEAFF.

The chain couples TRBV19 to TRBJ2-2; D is uncertain. Trimming took 6 bases from V and 5 from J, leaving 10 bases between them. This CDR3 has 13 residues. Germline assignment: CDR1 LNHDA and CDR2 SQIVND (reference sequence). The CDR3 loop is CASSPTYTGELFF. The CDR3 DNA reads as TGTGCCAGTAGCCCCACCTATACCGGGGAGCTGTTTTTT. The whole variable domain, remainder taken from reference TRBV19 and TRBJ2-2, is DGGITQSPKYLFRKEGQNVTLSCEQNLNHDAMYWYRQDPGQGLRLIYYSQIVNDFQKGDIAEGYSVSREKKESFPLTVTSAQKNPTAFYLCASSPTYTGELFFGEGSRLTVL.

The chain recombines TRBV6-6 with TRBJ1-4; D is possibly TRBD1 (5 bases). Germline CDR1 and CDR2: MNHNY and SVGAGI (reference sequence). The germline V and J ends were trimmed by 4 bases and 8 bases, with 17 bases remaining between them. The CDR3 consists of 15 residues. The CDR3 nucleotides read TGTGCCAGCAGTTGGGGGGGAAAGAATGGAGAAAAACTGTTTTTT. This gives the protein CASSWGGKNGEKLFF.

V gene TRBV7-9 combines with J gene TRBJ2-7; 9 nucleotides line up with TRBD2. CDR1 is SEHNR and CDR2 is FQNEAQ in the germline V gene (reference sequence). The CDR3 extends over 14 amino acids. J gave up 3 bases and V 6 bases, and 6 bases lay outside the gene matches. The CDR3 loop is CASRSSGTSYEQYF. The CDR3 DNA follows: TGTGCCAGCAGGTCTAGCGGGACGAGCTACGAGCAGTACTTC.

This clone was detected many times. The chain has TRBV7-8 and TRBJ1-4; the match to TRBD1 covers 7 bases. The germline V gene has CDR1 SGHVS and CDR2 FQNEAQ. The ends lost 5 bases at V and 1 base at J; junction bases unmatched: 4. CDR3 length: 15 residues. DNA for the CDR3: TGTGCCAGCAGCCTACAGGGGAGAACTAATGAAAAACTGTTTTTT. It specifies CASSLQGRTNEKLFF.

Only a few counts were recorded for this clone. The V gene is TRBV25-1, the J gene TRBJ1-6, with D maybe TRBD1 (6 bases). CDR1 is MGHDK and CDR2 is SYGVNS in the germline V gene. This CDR3 comprises 13 residues. Trimming took off 2 bases at V and 9 bases at J, with 8 bases between the two ends. CDR3 bases: TGTGCCAGCAGTGAAGGGGGCGCTTCACCCCTCCACTTT. It codes for CASSEGGASPLHF.

The rearrangement joins TRBV10-3 to TRBJ1-4, with 10 bases fitting TRBD1. The CDR3 extends over 13 amino acids. Germline CDR1 ENHRY, CDR2 SYGVKD. With V trimmed by 10 bases and J by 11 bases, 10 bases remained unmatched. Here the CDR3 reads CATLGGTGEKLFF. The CDR3 DNA reads TGTGCCACCCTGGGTGGGACAGGGGAGAAACTGTTTTTT.